A selection of T cell receptor beta chains follows, all from one sample in a study of cytomegalovirus exposure and HLA in healthy donors. Method: immunoSEQ multiplex PCR; TCRdb's copy keeps in-frame clones and lacks some. The repertoire holds 150,000 to 200,000 clones, with roughly four fifths as singletons. Sequenced input: PBMCs. The receptors shown here come from a woman between 18 and 29 years old in good health and CMV-seropositive. The CDR3 runs from the conserved cysteine through the conserved F or W. A D gene is named only where the DNA matches it firmly. Part of the rows lack a size; the others show once, few, many or a class for expanded clones.

13,TRBJ1-2,.,TRBV7-9,.,CASAPSGAYGYTF,TGTGCCAGCGCTCCCTCTGGTGCGTATGGCTACACCTTC
16,TRBJ2-2,.,TRBV9,TRBD1,CASSVTGQGFTGELFF,TGTGCCAGCAGCGTTACGGGACAGGGGTTTACCGGGGAGCTGTTTTTT
12,TRBJ2-7,.,TRBV10-2,.,CASMSHVYEQYF,TGCGCCAGCATGTCACACGTTTACGAGCAGTACTTC
15,TRBJ2-3,.,TRBV11-1,.,CASSFWSGVTDTQYF,TGTGCCAGCAGCTTTTGGTCAGGGGTTACAGATACGCAGTATTTT
15,TRBJ1-5,.,TRBV6-5,TRBD1,CASRRTGTGNQPQHF,TGTGCCAGCAGGCGTACCGGGACAGGGAATCAGCCCCAGCATTTT
16,TRBJ1-1,.,TRBV14,.,CASSQEGGSAGTEAFF,TGTGCCAGCAGCCAAGAAGGTGGTTCAGCGGGCACTGAAGCTTTCTTT
15,TRBJ2-2,.,TRBV2,TRBD1,CASSTQGADTGELFF,TGTGCCAGCAGTACACAGGGGGCAGACACCGGGGAGCTGTTTTTT
15,TRBJ2-7,.,TRBV4-1,TRBD1,CASSPSTGGTYEQYF,TGCGCCAGCAGCCCGTCGACAGGGGGCACCTACGAGCAGTACTTC
13,TRBJ2-5,.,TRBV25-1,.,CASSESPQETQYF,TGTGCCAGCAGTGAATCTCCGCAAGAGACCCAGTACTTC
15,TRBJ2-7,.,TRBV5-1,TRBD1,CARSWAGQGAYEQYF,TGCGCCCGCAGCTGGGCGGGACAGGGGGCCTACGAGCAGTACTTC
13,TRBJ1-2,.,TRBV30,.,CAWSDTGPFGYTF,TGTGCCTGGAGTGATACGGGTCCCTTCGGCTACACCTTC
16,TRBJ2-5,.,TRBV5-1,TRBD2,CASSLVGTSGQETQYF,TGCGCCAGCAGCTTGGTAGGGACTAGCGGCCAAGAGACCCAGTACTTC
13,TRBJ2-2,few,TRBV29-1,TRBD1,CSVRTGRGGELFF,TGCAGCGTGAGGACAGGGCGGGGCGGGGAGCTGTTTTTT
13,TRBJ2-3,.,TRBV5-1,.,CASSLTGTDTQYF,TGCGCCAGCAGCTTGACAGGCACAGATACGCAGTATTTT
15,TRBJ1-1,.,TRBV27,TRBD1,CASSLFQGALTEAFF,TGTGCCAGCAGTTTATTCCAGGGGGCTTTGACTGAAGCTTTCTTT
13,TRBJ2-1,once,TRBV7-3,.,CASSLGGAREQFF,TGTGCCAGCAGCTTAGGGGGGGCCAGAGAGCAGTTCTTC
14,TRBJ1-4,.,TRBV19,.,CASSMEPGLEKLFF,TGTGCCAGTAGTATGGAGCCCGGACTTGAAAAACTGTTTTTT
17,TRBJ1-2,.,TRBV2,TRBD1,CASSEQAGGAWYYGYTF,TGTGCCAGCAGTGAACAGGCAGGGGGCGCCTGGTACTATGGCTACACCTTC
13,TRBJ1-2,.,TRBV5-6,.,CASSLRGSVGYTF,TGTGCCAGCAGCCTGCGGGGGAGTGTCGGCTACACCTTC
17,TRBJ2-2,.,TRBV4-3,.,CASSQTFLGGNTGELFF,TGCGCCAGCAGCCAGACGTTTCTTGGAGGCAACACCGGGGAGCTGTTTTTT
14,TRBJ1-4,.,TRBV7-9,TRBD1,CASSIGTGGEKLFF,TGTGCCAGCAGCATCGGGACAGGGGGGGAAAAACTGTTTTTT
15,TRBJ1-2,.,TRBV6-1,TRBD1,CASSASSGTGYGYTF,TGTGCCAGCAGTGCTTCCTCCGGGACAGGGTATGGCTACACCTTC